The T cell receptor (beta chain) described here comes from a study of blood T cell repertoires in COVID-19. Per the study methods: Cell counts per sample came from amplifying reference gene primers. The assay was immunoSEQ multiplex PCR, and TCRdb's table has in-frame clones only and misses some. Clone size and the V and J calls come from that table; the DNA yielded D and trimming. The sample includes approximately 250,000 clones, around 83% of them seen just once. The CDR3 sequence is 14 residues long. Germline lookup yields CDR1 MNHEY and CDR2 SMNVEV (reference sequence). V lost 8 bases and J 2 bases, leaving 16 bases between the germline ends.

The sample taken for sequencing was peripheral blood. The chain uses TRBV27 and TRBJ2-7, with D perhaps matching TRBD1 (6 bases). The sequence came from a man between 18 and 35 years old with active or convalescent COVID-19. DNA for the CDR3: TGTGCCAGCTCGACAGGTTCTAAAACCTACGAGCAGTACTTC. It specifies CASSTGSKTYEQYF.